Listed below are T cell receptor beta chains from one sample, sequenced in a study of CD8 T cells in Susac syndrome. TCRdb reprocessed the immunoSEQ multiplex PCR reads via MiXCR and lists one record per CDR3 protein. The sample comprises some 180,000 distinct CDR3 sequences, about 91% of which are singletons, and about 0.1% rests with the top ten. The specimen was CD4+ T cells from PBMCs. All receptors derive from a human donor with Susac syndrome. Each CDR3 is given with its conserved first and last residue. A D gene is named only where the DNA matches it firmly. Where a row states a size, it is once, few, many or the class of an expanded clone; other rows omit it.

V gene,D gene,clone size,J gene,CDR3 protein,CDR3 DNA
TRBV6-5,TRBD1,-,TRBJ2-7,CASTPGTGYEQYF,TGTGCCAGCACACCGGGGACAGGCTACGAGCAGTACTTC
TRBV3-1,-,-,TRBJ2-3,CASSLRTSTDTQYF,TGTGCCAGCAGCCTTCGGACAAGCACAGATACGCAGTATTTT
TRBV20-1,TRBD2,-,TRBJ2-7,CSAHPGSSGRITYEQYF,TGCAGTGCTCACCCGGGGAGTAGCGGGCGGATTACCTACGAGCAGTACTTC
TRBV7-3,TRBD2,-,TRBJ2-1,CASSLGTSGRDEQFF,TGTGCCAGCAGCTTAGGGACTAGCGGGAGGGATGAGCAGTTCTTC
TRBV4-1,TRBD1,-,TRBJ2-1,CASSQQDRGYNEQFF,TGCGCCAGCAGCCAACAGGACAGGGGGTACAATGAGCAGTTCTTC
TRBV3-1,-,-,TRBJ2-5,CASSFIPRSVQETQYF,TGTGCCAGCAGCTTTATCCCTAGGAGCGTTCAAGAGACCCAGTACTTC
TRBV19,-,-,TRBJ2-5,CASSFAKTQYF,TGTGCCAGTAGTTTTGCCAAGACCCAGTACTTC
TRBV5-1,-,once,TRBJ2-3,CASSLMKRYTDTQYF,TGCGCCAGCAGCTTGATGAAGCGGTACACAGATACGCAGTATTTT
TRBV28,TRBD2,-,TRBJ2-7,CASSQTSESSYEQYF,TGTGCCAGCAGTCAGACTAGCGAGAGCTCCTACGAGCAGTACTTC
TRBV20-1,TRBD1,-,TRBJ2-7,CSARDPGQRSSYEQYF,TGCAGTGCTAGAGACCCGGGACAGAGGAGCTCCTACGAGCAGTACTTC
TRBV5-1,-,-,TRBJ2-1,CASSLRGLLYNEQFF,TGCGCCAGCAGCTTGCGAGGTCTTTTATACAATGAGCAGTTCTTC
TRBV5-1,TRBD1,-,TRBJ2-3,CASRTGYGGDTQYF,TGCGCCAGCAGGACAGGGTATGGGGGAGATACGCAGTATTTT
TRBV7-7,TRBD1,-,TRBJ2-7,CASSPGTGREQYF,TGTGCTAGCAGCCCAGGGACAGGGCGGGAGCAGTACTTC
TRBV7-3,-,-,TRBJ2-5,CASSSNGRETQYF,TGTGCCAGCAGCTCAAACGGGAGAGAGACCCAGTACTTC
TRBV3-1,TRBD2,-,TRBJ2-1,CASSQGTSGNPTEQFF,TGTGCCAGCAGCCAAGGCACTAGCGGGAACCCTACGGAGCAGTTCTTC
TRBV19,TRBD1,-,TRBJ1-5,CASSISGQGIQPQHF,TGTGCCAGTAGTATTTCGGGACAGGGTATTCAGCCCCAGCATTTT
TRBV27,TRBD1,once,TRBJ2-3,CASLPGQGKPDTQYF,TGTGCCAGCCTACCGGGACAGGGGAAACCAGATACGCAGTATTTT
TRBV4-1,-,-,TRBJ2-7,CASSQGLRGLNNYEQYF,TGCGCCAGCAGCCAAGGACTCCGGGGGCTCAATAACTACGAGCAGTACTTC
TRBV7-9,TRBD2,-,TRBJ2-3,CASSFSSGSTDTQYF,TGTGCCAGCAGCTTCTCTAGCGGGAGCACAGATACGCAGTATTTT
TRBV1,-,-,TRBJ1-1,CTSSQPARDRGVNTEAFF,TGCACCAGCAGCCAACCAGCCCGGGACAGGGGAGTGAACACTGAAGCTTTCTTT
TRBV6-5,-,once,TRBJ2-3,CASKAPGSSTDTQYF,TGTGCCAGCAAGGCCCCCGGTTCTAGCACAGATACGCAGTATTTT
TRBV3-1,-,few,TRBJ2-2,CASSQVRSNTGELFF,TGTGCCAGCAGCCAAGTCCGATCGAACACCGGGGAGCTTTTTTTT
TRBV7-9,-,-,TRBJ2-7,CASSRQEDSYEQYF,TGTGCCAGCAGCCGACAGGAGGACAGCTACGAGCAGTACTTC
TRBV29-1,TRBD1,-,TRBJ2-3,CSVDVGTGRDTQYF,TGCAGCGTTGATGTGGGGACAGGGCGCGATACGCAGTATTTT
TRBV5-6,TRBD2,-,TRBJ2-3,CASSSEREATDTQYF,TGTGCCAGCAGCTCAGAGCGGGAGGCCACAGATACGCAGTATTTT
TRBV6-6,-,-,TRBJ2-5,CASSPGPGGPETQYF,TGTGCCAGCAGCCCCGGGCCCGGGGGGCCGGAGACCCAGTACTTC
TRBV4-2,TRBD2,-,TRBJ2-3,CASSQAPGTSGRSDTQYF,TGTGCCAGCAGCCAAGCACCCGGGACTAGCGGGAGGTCAGATACGCAGTATTTT
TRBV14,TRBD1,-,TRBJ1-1,CASSQLQGKNTEAFF,TGTGCCAGCAGCCAGCTACAGGGGAAGAACACTGAAGCTTTCTTT
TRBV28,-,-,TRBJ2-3,CASSLGPDTQYF,TGTGCCAGCAGTTTGGGTCCAGATACGCAGTATTTT
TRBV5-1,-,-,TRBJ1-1,CATNGADGTEAFF,TGCGCCACGAATGGGGCGGACGGCACTGAAGCTTTCTTT
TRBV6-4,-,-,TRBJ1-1,CASKRGTENTEAFF,TGTGCCAGCAAGAGGGGTACGGAGAACACTGAAGCTTTCTTT
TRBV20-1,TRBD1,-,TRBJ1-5,CSALDTGTVEAPQHF,TGCAGTGCTCTCGATACCGGGACAGTGGAAGCGCCCCAGCATTTT
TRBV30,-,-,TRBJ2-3,CAWSVRRPTDTQYF,TGTGCCTGGAGTGTCCGGAGACCTACAGATACGCAGTATTTT
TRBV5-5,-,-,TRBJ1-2,CASSLEASHPYGYTF,TGTGCCAGCAGCTTGGAAGCGAGCCATCCCTATGGCTACACCTTC
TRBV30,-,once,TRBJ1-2,CAWSPTTGTGYGYTF,TGTGCCTGGAGCCCTACAACCGGGACGGGCTATGGCTACACCTTC
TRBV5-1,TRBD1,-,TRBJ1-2,CASSLDGTGASTF,TGCGCCAGCAGCTTGGATGGGACAGGGGCTTCCACCTTC
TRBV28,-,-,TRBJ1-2,CASSSGSANYGYTF,TGTGCCAGCAGTTCAGGGTCAGCTAACTATGGCTACACCTTC
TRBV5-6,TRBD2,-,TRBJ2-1,CASSLGHSGADYNEQFF,TGTGCCAGCAGCTTGGGTCACAGCGGGGCAGACTACAATGAGCAGTTCTTC
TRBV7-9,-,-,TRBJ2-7,CASRDHGNEQYF,TGTGCCAGCAGGGACCACGGAAACGAGCAGTACTTC
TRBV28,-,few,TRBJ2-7,CASSLSGNYEQYF,TGTGCCAGCAGTTTATCGGGCAACTACGAGCAGTACTTC